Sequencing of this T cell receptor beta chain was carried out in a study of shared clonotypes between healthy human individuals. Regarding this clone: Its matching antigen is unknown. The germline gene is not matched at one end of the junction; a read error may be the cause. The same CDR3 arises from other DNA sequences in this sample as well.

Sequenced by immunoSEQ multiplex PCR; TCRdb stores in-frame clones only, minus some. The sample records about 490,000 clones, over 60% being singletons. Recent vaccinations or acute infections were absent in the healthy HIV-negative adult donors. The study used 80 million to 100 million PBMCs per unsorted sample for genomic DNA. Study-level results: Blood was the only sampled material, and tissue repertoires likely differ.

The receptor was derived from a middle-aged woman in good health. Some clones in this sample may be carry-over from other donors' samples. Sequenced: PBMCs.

The CDR3 spells CASSLAGGGRETQYF. The CDR3 DNA reads TGCGCCAGCAGCTTAGCGGGAGGGGGAAGGGAGACCCAGTACTTC. The chain combines TRBV7-6 with TRBJ2-5; 11 nucleotides match TRBD2. The V gene's germline CDR1 is SGHVS and CDR2 FNYEAQ. The length of the CDR3 is 15 residues.